This T cell receptor (beta chain) was identified in a study of OX40 agonist ivuxolimab in advanced cancers. Across the study: Those enrolled were roughly 80% male, with a mean age of around 57 years and ages from roughly 20 to 85.

The method was immunoSEQ multiplex PCR; TCRdb's version includes in-frame clones alone and lacks a portion of them. Of approximately 28,000 clones listed, 85% to 90% were seen once; the top ten hold around a fifth. Germline V lookup: CDR1 MNHNS, CDR2 SASEGT. V lost 6 bases and J 4 bases, leaving 16 bases between the germline ends. This CDR3 spans 14 amino acids. The receptor's source is an adult with an advanced solid tumor such as melanoma, head and neck, liver or kidney cancer. The sequencing used CD4+ or CD8+ T cells sorted from blood, collected in a trial of the OX40 agonist ivuxolimab. This chain links TRBV6-1 with TRBJ2-7; D may be TRBD2 (5 bases). In nucleotides, the CDR3 is TGTGCCAGCAGCCACAGACGGGAAGTTTACGAGCAGTACTTC. This codes for CASSHRREVYEQYF.